The 21 T cell receptor beta chains below all came from one sample that was sequenced in a study of blood T cell repertoires in COVID-19 (dated by TCRdb to 2020 to 2021). Library creation used the immunoSEQ multiplex PCR assay. TCRdb took over this immuneACCESS table, retaining in-frame rearrangements with V and J assigned. Such tables are incomplete; in checked studies, under half of the missing clones stem from an unresolved V gene, and the remainder is unexplained. This sample lists some 180,000 clones; roughly 76% were detected once. 8% to 13% of the sample is taken by the ten largest. Sample: peripheral blood. These TCRs come from a woman between 35 and 50 years old with COVID-19, enrolled during active disease.

The sample holds one count of this clone. This chain connects TRBV5-3 to TRBJ2-1; 10 bases agree with TRBD1. TRBV5-3 qualifies as an ORF whose function is uncertain. This CDR3 region has 16 residues. V gave up 5 bases and J gave up 5 bases; unmatched junction bases: 10. The DNA for the CDR3 is TGTGCCAGAAGTAATAGGGGGGACAGGGGACACAATGAGCAGTTCTTC. Protein sequence: CARSNRGDRGHNEQFF.

This chain joins TRBV7-3 and TRBJ2-1; tentatively, D is TRBD2 (6 bases). V was shortened by 5 bases and J by 3 bases, with 14 bases between the two germline ends. The length of the CDR3 is 15 residues. CDR1 and CDR2 (germline): SGHTA, FQGTGA. CDR3 region: CASSRGGTYYNEQFF. CDR3 in DNA: TGTGCCAGCAGCCGTGGCGGGACGTACTACAATGAGCAGTTCTTC. The whole variable domain, remainder taken from reference TRBV7-3 and TRBJ2-1, is GAGVSQTPSNKVTEKGKYVELRCDPISGHTALYWYRQSLGQGPEFLIYFQGTGAADDSGLPNDRFFAVRPEGSVSTLKIQRTERGDSAVYLCASSRGGTYYNEQFFGPGTRLTVL.

The J gene is TRBJ1-1, the V gene TRBV28; maybe TRBD1 (5 bases). The CDR3 loop spans 12 amino acids. In germline, CDR1 is MDHEN, CDR2 SYDVKM. V lost 6 bases, J lost 0 bases, and 5 bases lay in between. The CDR3 sequence is CASRTVNTEAFF. DNA for the CDR3: TGTGCCAGCAGGACAGTGAACACTGAAGCTTTCTTT.

In this sample, this clone turned up once. The rearrangement joins TRBV18 to TRBJ2-1, with D possibly matching TRBD1 (6 bases). Trimming stripped 2 bases from V and 4 bases from J, with 12 bases between. This CDR3 comprises 15 residues. Looked up from germline, CDR1 is KGHSH and CDR2 is LQKENI. The CDR3 DNA is TGTGCCAGCTCACCAGACATACAGGGTTACAATGAGCAGTTCTTC. This encodes CASSPDIQGYNEQFF. The variable domain in full, completed from reference TRBV18 and TRBJ2-1, reads NAGVMQNPRHLVRRRGQEARLRCSPMKGHSHVYWYRQLPEEGLKFMVYLQKENIIDESGMPKERFSAEFPKEGPSILRIQQVVRGDSAAYFCASSPDIQGYNEQFFGPGTRLTVL.

This clone was observed a handful of times. The DNA of the CDR3 is TGTGCCTGGAGTGTACCTCCAGATGGCTACACCTTC. Protein product: CAWSVPPDGYTF. V usage is TRBV30 and J usage is TRBJ1-2; D gene ambiguous. The CDR3 covers 12 residues. Germline CDR1 and CDR2: GTSNPN and SVGIG (reference sequence). V lost 0 bases, J lost 6 bases, and 8 bases lay in between.

V gene TRBV30 combines with J gene TRBJ1-1, with 7 bases that match TRBD1. The CDR3 consists of 13 residues. The germline V gene encodes CDR1 GTSNPN and CDR2 SVGIG (reference sequence). After removal of 1 base from V and 10 bases from J, the junction contained 9 bases not matched to a gene. The chain's CDR3 is CAWSAEPQGRAFF. CDR3 bases: TGTGCCTGGAGTGCTGAACCACAGGGGCGAGCTTTCTTT.

V is TRBV7-2 and J is TRBJ2-2; D might be TRBD1 (5 bases). There are 16 residues in the CDR3. V lost 1 base, J lost 4 bases, and 13 bases lay in between. CDR1 and CDR2 from the germline V gene are SGHTA and FQGNSA. CDR3 nucleotides: TGTGCCAGCAGCTTAGGGGCCGCAGGGCGCACCGGGGAGCTGTTTTTT. This sequence encodes CASSLGAAGRTGELFF.

The chain couples TRBV30 to TRBJ2-7, with D possibly matching TRBD2 (6 bases). Per germline, CDR1 GTSNPN and CDR2 SVGIG (reference sequence). The CDR3 is 17 residues long. V shed 2 bases and J shed 4 bases, with 24 bases lying between them. CDR3 region: CAWSTTPLYPRGYEQYF. The CDR3 DNA sequence: TGTGCCTGGAGTACCACCCCGTTATATCCTCGGGGGTACGAGCAGTACTTC.

The V and J genes are TRBV5-1 and TRBJ1-2; D gene unclear. Deletions cut 0 bases from V and 5 bases from J, with 17 bases between. The CDR3 is 16 residues long. From germline, CDR1 is SGHRS and CDR2 YFSETQ. CDR3 in DNA: TGCGCCAGCAGCTTGGTCCCTCCGACGGCGGAATATGGCTACACCTTC. It yields the protein CASSLVPPTAEYGYTF.

This chain joins TRBV18 and TRBJ2-7; 9 nucleotides agree with TRBD1. The CDR3 covers 14 residues. Trimming took 6 bases from V and 2 from J; bases not matched to a gene: 5. The germline V gene encodes CDR1 KGHSH and CDR2 LQKENI. CDR3 nucleotides: TGTGCCAGCTCCCCGGGACAGGGACCCTACGAGCAGTACTTC. It is translated as CASSPGQGPYEQYF.

The chain employs TRBV29-1 and TRBJ1-2; D uncertain. V was trimmed by 6 bases and J by 6 bases, leaving 14 bases between them. The germline CDR1 and CDR2 sequences are SQVTM and ANQGSEA. CDR3 length: 12 residues. CDR3 protein: CSVLAGSHGYTF. Written as DNA, the CDR3 is TGCAGCGTCCTAGCGGGGAGCCATGGCTACACCTTC.

The chain links TRBV10-2 to TRBJ2-1, with unresolved D. CDR1 WSHSY and CDR2 SAAADI come from the germline V gene. The CDR3 loop spans 13 amino acids. The germline V and J ends were trimmed by 7 bases and 6 bases, with 13 bases remaining between them. CDR3 amino acids: CASTRLDTNEQFF. In DNA, the CDR3 is TGCGCCAGCACCAGACTGGATACCAATGAGCAGTTCTTC.

This clone occurred once. This sequence joins TRBV28 and TRBJ1-1; 10 bases fit TRBD1. Germline V gene data show CDR1 as MDHEN and CDR2 as SYDVKM. V lost 7 bases, J lost 7 bases, and 15 bases stayed unmatched. The CDR3 is 16 residues long. CDR3 nucleotides: TGTGCCAGCAAATCCAGACAGGGGGCCCTATTACGTGAAGCTTTCTTT. Protein: CASKSRQGALLREAFF.

For this clone: Relative to the germline gene, one junction end is altered; a read error may explain this. The rearrangement links TRBV3-1 (or the pseudogene TRBV3-2) to TRBJ1-1; 7 bases are a match to TRBD1. Germline loops: CDR1 LGHDT, CDR2 YNNKEL (reference sequence). This CDR3 contains 13 residues. This CDR3 is CASSPTPDRVLLF. DNA for the CDR3: TGTGCCAGCAGCCCCACCCCCGACAGGGTTCTCCTATTT.

The chain joins TRBV7-9 to TRBJ2-2; 11 bases are a match to TRBD2. CDR1 is SEHNR and CDR2 is FQNEAQ in the germline V gene (reference sequence). The CDR3 runs 16 residues. V was clipped by 6 bases and J by 3 bases; unmatched bases: 6. The CDR3 bases are TGTGCCAGCAGGAAACCGGGACTAGCGGACACCGGGGAGCTGTTTTTT. Amino acid sequence: CASRKPGLADTGELFF.

This chain connects TRBV7-6 to TRBJ2-3; 9 bases line up with TRBD1. V dropped 5 bases and J dropped 1; count of bases not matched to a gene: 16. Germline V gene data show CDR1 as SGHVS and CDR2 as FNYEAQ. This CDR3 comprises 19 residues. CDR3 loop: CASSPFPPTGGSGTDTQYF. CDR3 DNA sequence: TGTGCCAGCAGCCCGTTCCCCCCGACAGGGGGGAGCGGCACAGATACGCAGTATTTT.

The V and J genes are TRBV4-1 and TRBJ2-7; 7 bases are shared with TRBD2. V was clipped by 1 base and J by 3 bases; unmatched bases: 6. The CDR3 consists of 15 residues. The germline V gene has CDR1 MGHRA and CDR2 YSYEKL. CDR3 in DNA: TGCGCCAGCAGCCAAGGGGGCGGGAGTCACTACGAGCAGTACTTC. It translates to CASSQGGGSHYEQYF.

The chain has TRBV5-4 and TRBJ2-5; tentative D call: TRBD1 (6 bases). This CDR3 contains 16 residues. The V end was cut by 9 bases, the J end by 1 base, with 22 bases between. Germline V gene lookup returns CDR1 SGHNT and CDR2 YYREEE (reference sequence). The DNA for the CDR3 is TGTGCCACCTCGTTTCCCCCCTTAGGGGGCCAAGAGACCCAGTACTTC. This gives the protein CATSFPPLGGQETQYF.

The chain couples TRBV5-5 to TRBJ2-5; D gene ambiguous. V was cut by 0 bases and J by 5 bases, with 8 bases left in between. This CDR3 has 13 amino acids. The V gene's germline CDR1 is SGHKS and CDR2 YYEKEE (reference sequence). CDR3 sequence reads: CASSLGSRETQYF. In DNA form, the CDR3 reads TGTGCCAGCAGCTTGGGAAGTCGGGAGACCCAGTACTTC. Variable domain in full (rest from reference TRBV5-5 and TRBJ2-5): DAGVTQSPTHLIKTRGQQVTLRCSPISGHKSVSWYQQVLGQGPQFIFQYYEKEERGRGNFPDRFSARQFPNYSSELNVNALLLGDSALYLCASSLGSRETQYFGPGTRLLVL.

The chain couples TRBV24-1 to TRBJ2-1, with TRBD2 identical over 12 bases. The CDR3 spans 14 residues. Trimming took 5 bases from V and 8 from J; bases not matched to a gene: 3. The germline gives CDR1 KGHDR, CDR2 SFDVKD. CDR3 nucleotide sequence: TGTGCCACCAGTGGACTAGCGGGAGTAGATGAGCAGTTCTTC. This codes for CATSGLAGVDEQFF.

In its sample, this clone was seen a few times. The chain is built from TRBV30 and TRBJ1-4, with D perhaps TRBD1 (5 bases). This CDR3 is 15 amino acids long. CDR1 and CDR2 from the germline V gene are GTSNPN and SVGIG (reference sequence). The V gene lost 4 bases and the J gene lost 7 bases, with 19 bases spanning the gap. CDR3: CAWNKPGGVGEKLFF. In DNA, the CDR3 is TGTGCCTGGAACAAACCCGGGGGGGTTGGTGAAAAACTGTTTTTT.